This T cell receptor beta chain came from a study of memory CD8 T cells in hepatitis C reinfection. The wider study: After reinfection, a couple of primary-infection resolvers became chronically infected. HCV reinfection meant a positive HCV RNA test after two negative tests at least 60 days apart.

Time point noted: peak reinfection, 3 to 8 weeks after reinfection detection. Sorted cells were sequenced directly ex vivo without any in vitro expansion. Donors came from people who inject drugs enrolled in HEPCO, Canada. At all three reinfection time points, viable CD3+ CD8+ CD45RO- cells from a couple of donors served as controls. The sample holds a few counts of this clone. TCRdb keeps only in-frame clones here, not all; method: immunoSEQ multiplex PCR. The sample lists more than 35,000 clones; approximately 87% were seen once. Germline CDR1 is MNHEY and CDR2 is SVGAGI. Trimming took off 2 bases at V and 4 bases at J, with 14 bases between the two ends. The CDR3 contains 16 residues.

Sequencing used naive CD8+ T cells sorted from blood. This chain links TRBV6-5 with TRBJ2-2, with D possibly TRBD2 on 7 matching bases. The clonotype was recovered from a man aged 18 to 35 with hepatitis C virus infection. In DNA form, the CDR3 reads TGTGCCAGCAGTTACGGGGCGGGGGCAGGCACCGGGGAGCTGTTTTTT. Translating it yields CASSYGAGAGTGELFF.